The rows below give T cell receptor beta chains drawn from one sample of a study of cytomegalovirus exposure and HLA in healthy donors. Clones were read by immunoSEQ multiplex PCR, and TCRdb kept only the in-frame ones, dropping some. The sample has under 150,000 clones, 80% seen once. What was sequenced was PBMCs. Receptor source: a woman between 35 and 50 years old in good health and CMV-seronegative. The CDR3 runs from the conserved cysteine through the conserved F or W. Fields, in order: V gene, clone size, J gene, D gene, CDR3 length, CDR3 protein, CDR3 DNA. The D gene is left open where the match is weak. For some rows the clone size is stated as once, few or many, or as a class when expanded; others skip it.

v_call: TRBV5-1; clone_size: many; j_call: TRBJ1-5; d_call: -; cdr3_length: 13; cdr3_aa: CASSLSGDQPQHF; cdr3_nt: TGCGCCAGCAGCTTATCAGGGGATCAGCCCCAGCATTTT
v_call: TRBV4-3; clone_size: few; j_call: TRBJ1-3; d_call: -; cdr3_length: 14; cdr3_aa: CASSQDPIGNTIYF; cdr3_nt: TGCGCCAGCAGCCAAGATCCCATTGGAAACACCATATATTTT
v_call: TRBV11-2; clone_size: -; j_call: TRBJ2-7; d_call: TRBD2; cdr3_length: 14; cdr3_aa: CASSYSSGSYEQYF; cdr3_nt: TGTGCCAGCAGCTATTCTAGCGGGAGCTACGAGCAGTACTTC
v_call: TRBV5-4; clone_size: -; j_call: TRBJ2-6; d_call: TRBD2; cdr3_length: 19; cdr3_aa: CASSLGTSGPPGGANVLTF; cdr3_nt: TGTGCCAGCAGCTTGGGGACTAGCGGGCCCCCGGGGGGGGCCAACGTCCTGACTTTC
v_call: TRBV4-3; clone_size: -; j_call: TRBJ2-1; d_call: -; cdr3_length: 17; cdr3_aa: CASSQEVGGLPYNEQFF; cdr3_nt: TGCGCCAGCAGCCAAGAAGTTGGCGGGCTCCCCTACAATGAGCAGTTCTTC
v_call: TRBV6-6; clone_size: few; j_call: TRBJ2-7; d_call: TRBD2; cdr3_length: 14; cdr3_aa: CASSYSGGSYEQYF; cdr3_nt: TGTGCCAGCAGTTATAGCGGGGGCTCCTACGAGCAGTACTTC
v_call: TRBV7-2; clone_size: -; j_call: TRBJ2-7; d_call: -; cdr3_length: 14; cdr3_aa: CASSPDQGPYEQYF; cdr3_nt: TGTGCCAGCAGCCCGGATCAGGGCCCCTACGAGCAGTACTTC
v_call: TRBV2; clone_size: -; j_call: TRBJ2-1; d_call: TRBD2; cdr3_length: 13; cdr3_aa: CARTSGRGYEQFF; cdr3_nt: TGTGCCAGGACTAGCGGGAGAGGGTATGAGCAGTTCTTC
v_call: TRBV5-1; clone_size: -; j_call: TRBJ2-3; d_call: TRBD1; cdr3_length: 15; cdr3_aa: CASSLRQGRTDTQYF; cdr3_nt: TGCGCCAGCAGCTTGCGACAGGGAAGGACAGATACGCAGTATTTT
v_call: TRBV5-1; clone_size: few; j_call: TRBJ1-4; d_call: -; cdr3_length: 17; cdr3_aa: CASSLGPGRATNEKLFF; cdr3_nt: TGCGCCAGCAGCTTGGGACCTGGGAGGGCCACTAATGAAAAACTGTTTTTT
v_call: TRBV27; clone_size: once; j_call: TRBJ2-5; d_call: TRBD2; cdr3_length: 14; cdr3_aa: CASSLQVGGETQYF; cdr3_nt: TGTGCCAGCAGTTTACAGGTGGGAGGGGAGACCCAGTACTTC
v_call: TRBV2; clone_size: -; j_call: TRBJ2-7; d_call: TRBD2; cdr3_length: 13; cdr3_aa: CASTKGTTYEQYF; cdr3_nt: TGTGCCAGCACTAAGGGGACTACCTACGAGCAGTACTTC
v_call: TRBV7-2; clone_size: -; j_call: TRBJ1-5; d_call: -; cdr3_length: 14; cdr3_aa: CASSLGVAQEPQHF; cdr3_nt: TGTGCCAGCAGCTTAGGTGTGGCGCAGGAGCCCCAGCATTTT
v_call: TRBV6-6; clone_size: -; j_call: TRBJ2-5; d_call: -; cdr3_length: 12; cdr3_aa: CASSPDGGTQYF; cdr3_nt: TGTGCCAGCAGTCCCGACGGGGGGACCCAGTACTTC
v_call: TRBV28; clone_size: once; j_call: TRBJ1-2; d_call: TRBD1; cdr3_length: 15; cdr3_aa: CASRDRGNRFYGYTF; cdr3_nt: TGTGCCAGCAGGGACAGGGGAAACCGATTCTATGGCTACACCTTC
v_call: TRBV2; clone_size: -; j_call: TRBJ1-5; d_call: -; cdr3_length: 15; cdr3_aa: CASSGSPTEDQPQHF; cdr3_nt: TGTGCCAGCAGTGGAAGTCCGACAGAAGATCAGCCCCAGCATTTT
v_call: TRBV6-6; clone_size: -; j_call: TRBJ2-5; d_call: -; cdr3_length: 13; cdr3_aa: CASSTTSLAAMNF; cdr3_nt: TGTGCCAGCAGCACGACTAGTCTCGCCGCCATGAACTTC
v_call: TRBV5-1; clone_size: -; j_call: TRBJ1-5; d_call: -; cdr3_length: 14; cdr3_aa: CASSKAVSNQPQHF; cdr3_nt: TGCGCCAGCAGCAAGGCGGTGAGCAATCAGCCCCAGCATTTT
v_call: TRBV4-3; clone_size: -; j_call: TRBJ2-7; d_call: -; cdr3_length: 13; cdr3_aa: CASSQVRTSEQYF; cdr3_nt: TGCGCCAGCAGCCAAGTGCGTACGAGCGAGCAGTACTTC
v_call: TRBV7-2; clone_size: few; j_call: TRBJ2-3; d_call: TRBD2; cdr3_length: 16; cdr3_aa: CASTPGVLAGTDTQYF; cdr3_nt: TGTGCCAGCACCCCCGGGGTTCTAGCGGGAACAGATACGCAGTATTTT
v_call: TRBV6-1; clone_size: -; j_call: TRBJ1-2; d_call: -; cdr3_length: 13; cdr3_aa: CASAVRGGRGYTF; cdr3_nt: TGTGCCAGCGCGGTTAGGGGTGGACGTGGCTACACCTTC
v_call: TRBV19; clone_size: -; j_call: TRBJ1-1; d_call: -; cdr3_length: 13; cdr3_aa: CASSPYRGAEAFF; cdr3_nt: TGTGCCAGTAGTCCCTATAGGGGCGCTGAAGCTTTCTTT
v_call: TRBV7-2; clone_size: -; j_call: TRBJ1-2; d_call: TRBD1; cdr3_length: 19; cdr3_aa: CASSLYTVAGQGVNYGYTF; cdr3_nt: TGTGCCAGCAGCTTATATACCGTGGCGGGACAGGGAGTGAACTATGGCTACACCTTC
v_call: TRBV29-1; clone_size: -; j_call: TRBJ1-5; d_call: TRBD1; cdr3_length: 14; cdr3_aa: CSVSGTDSNQPQHF; cdr3_nt: TGCAGCGTTTCCGGGACAGATAGCAATCAGCCCCAGCATTTT
v_call: TRBV6-1; clone_size: -; j_call: TRBJ1-1; d_call: -; cdr3_length: 13; cdr3_aa: CASRMSLNTEAFF; cdr3_nt: TGTGCCAGCAGGATGAGCTTGAACACTGAAGCTTTCTTT
v_call: TRBV29-1; clone_size: -; j_call: TRBJ1-3; d_call: -; cdr3_length: 14; cdr3_aa: CSVVPEGGGNTIYF; cdr3_nt: TGCAGCGTTGTCCCCGAGGGTGGGGGAAACACCATATATTTT